The rows below give T cell receptor beta chains drawn from one sample of a study of T-cell reconstitution after alpha-beta-depleted transplantation in children. TCRdb passed the PCR reads through MiXCR, listing each CDR3 protein once. The repertoire holds fewer than 700,000 distinct CDR3 sequences, with around 13% as singletons. The sequencing used PBMCs, mostly from graft donor cells, collected 360 days after TCRalphabeta/CD19-depleted stem cell transplant. The receptor source for this set is a male patient younger than 18 who had a stem cell transplant for acute myeloid leukemia, so the T cells may come from the graft donor. Each CDR3 is given with its conserved first and last residue. D genes are given only for firm matches. Part of the rows lack a size; the others show once, few, many or a class for expanded clones.

d_gene	abundance	v_gene	j_gene	CDR3nt	CDR3aa
TRBD1	NA	TRBV4-3	TRBJ1-5	TGCGCCAGCAGCCGTACTCACAGGGGCTTAAATCAGCCCCAGCATTTT	CASSRTHRGLNQPQHF
TRBD2	many	TRBV6-1	TRBJ2-7	TGTGCCAGCAGGCGGGGGGCCTCCTACGAGCAGTACTTC	CASRRGASYEQYF
NA	few	TRBV23-1	TRBJ2-5	TGCGCCAGCAGTCACCGACTCAAGGGACAAGAGACCCAGTACTTC	CASSHRLKGQETQYF
NA	many	TRBV18	TRBJ2-7	TGTGCCAGCTCACCCAACCGATTATCCTACGAGCAGTACTTC	CASSPNRLSYEQYF
TRBD1	many	TRBV12-3/TRBV12-4	TRBJ2-3	TGTGCCAGCAGCCAATACCGACAGGGCCTACAGAGCACAGATACGCAGTATTTT	CASSQYRQGLQSTDTQYF
NA	few	TRBV20-1	TRBJ2-7	TGCAGTGCTGGGTCAGGTGAAACCTACGAGCAGTACTTC	CSAGSGETYEQYF
TRBD1	many	TRBV5-1	TRBJ1-1	TGCGCCAGCAGCATCGCGACAGGGGAAGCTTTCTTT	CASSIATGEAFF
NA	NA	TRBV12-3/TRBV12-4	TRBJ1-4	TGTGCCAGCACCCCAGGTCCCGAAGGCAGAAAACTGTTTTTT	CASTPGPEGRKLFF
NA	NA	TRBV6-5	TRBJ1-3	TGTGCCAGCAGTTACCGAGGGCTCCTACTCTCTGGAAACACCATATATTTT	CASSYRGLLLSGNTIYF
TRBD2	few	TRBV20-1	TRBJ2-1	TGCAGTGCTAGGTCGCCTCGGACTAGCGGGAGGGCGGGGTACAATGAGCAGTTCTTC	CSARSPRTSGRAGYNEQFF
NA	NA	TRBV28	TRBJ2-6	TGTGCCAGCAGTTTAGAAGCCCTGGCTGGGGCCAACGTCCTGACTTTC	CASSLEALAGANVLTF
NA	few	TRBV6-1	TRBJ2-3	TGTGCCAGCAGACCCGACAGTAGCACAGATACGCAGTATTTT	CASRPDSSTDTQYF
NA	NA	TRBV10-3	TRBJ1-4	TGTGCCATCAGGGGGATAGGTTCTGAAAAACTGTTTTTT	CAIRGIGSEKLFF
NA	many	TRBV28	TRBJ2-3	TGTGCCAGCAGTTATCCCGGGACCATCCTATACGCAGATACGCAGTATTTT	CASSYPGTILYADTQYF
NA	NA	TRBV20-1	TRBJ2-3	TGCAGTGCTCCCCCTCGGACGGGAGCAGGAAATACGCAGTATTTT	CSAPPRTGAGNTQYF
TRBD2	few	TRBV20-1	TRBJ2-3	TGCAGTGCAACACCATTAGCGGGAGGCCCAGATACGCAGTATTTT	CSATPLAGGPDTQYF
NA	many	TRBV20-1	TRBJ2-3	TGCAGTGCTAGCAGAGTGGCAGGTGCTAGCACAGATACGCAGTATTTT	CSASRVAGASTDTQYF
TRBD2	NA	TRBV20-1	TRBJ2-7	TGCAGTGCCCCTGGACTAGCGGGGAGGAGCTCCTACGAGCAGTACTTC	CSAPGLAGRSSYEQYF
TRBD1	NA	TRBV6-1	TRBJ1-5	TGTGCCAGCAGGATACCGGGACAGGGAGACAATCAGCCCCAGCATTTT	CASRIPGQGDNQPQHF
NA	NA	TRBV28	TRBJ1-6	TGTGCCAGCTCCTTAAGAGGGGTCAGGAATTCACCCCTCCACTTT	CASSLRGVRNSPLHF
NA	NA	TRBV11-1	TRBJ1-2	TGTGCCAGCAGCTTAGCGATACTTACAGGGTTAATCGCTAACTATGGCTACACCTTC	CASSLAILTGLIANYGYTF
NA	few	TRBV20-1	TRBJ1-2	TGCAGTGCTGATAGCGTATCTAACTATGGCTACACCTTC	CSADSVSNYGYTF
TRBD2	few	TRBV20-1	TRBJ2-7	TGCAGTGCAACACTTCTAGCGGGAGTTGTATCGGAGCAGTACTTC	CSATLLAGVVSEQYF
NA	NA	TRBV7-9	TRBJ2-7	TGTGCCAGCAGCCGGGCGGGACAGATCTACGAGCAGTACTTC	CASSRAGQIYEQYF
NA	NA	TRBV10-3	TRBJ2-5	TGTGCCATCAGTGAGGGGGGGGCACGGGTGCAAGAGACCCAGTACTTC	CAISEGGARVQETQYF
NA	many	TRBV30	TRBJ2-6	TGTGCCTGGAGTGTGCGGTTTGGGGCCAACGTCCTGACTTTC	CAWSVRFGANVLTF
TRBD1	few	TRBV11-2	TRBJ1-5	TGTGCCAGCAGCTTATACGGAAGACAGGGAAATCAGCCCCAGCATTTT	CASSLYGRQGNQPQHF
TRBD2	NA	TRBV12-3/TRBV12-4	TRBJ2-2	TGTGCCAGCAGTTTTGCGGGAGCACACGGGGAGCTGTTTTTT	CASSFAGAHGELFF
TRBD2	NA	TRBV6-2/TRBV6-3	TRBJ2-1	TGTGCCAGCAGTTACCCTGGGACAGCGGGACTAGCGGGAGGGGACAATGAGCAGTTCTTC	CASSYPGTAGLAGGDNEQFF
TRBD2	NA	TRBV4-3	TRBJ2-1	TGCGCCAGCAGCCAAGCTCGACTAGCACAAACCTACAATGAGCAGTTCTTC	CASSQARLAQTYNEQFF
TRBD2	NA	TRBV12-3/TRBV12-4	TRBJ2-7	TGTGCCAGCAGGCCAGCGGGGCTAGCGTCCTCCGAGCAGTACTTC	CASRPAGLASSEQYF
NA	NA	TRBV3-1	TRBJ2-7	TGTGCCAGCAGCCAACCTCGGGGAGTACAGTACTTC	CASSQPRGVQYF
NA	few	TRBV2	TRBJ2-7	TGTGCCAGCAGTGACAAGCCCCTCTATGGTCAGCAGTACTTC	CASSDKPLYGQQYF
NA	few	TRBV20-1	TRBJ2-4	TGCAGTGCTAGAGTCGCAGGGACTGCAGCCAAAAACATTCAGTACTTC	CSARVAGTAAKNIQYF
TRBD2	NA	TRBV5-1	TRBJ2-1	TGCGCCAGCACCGTAGCGGGAGGTTTATACAATGAGCAGTTCTTC	CASTVAGGLYNEQFF
TRBD1	NA	TRBV7-9	TRBJ1-4	TGTGCCAGCAGCTTAGTCCAGGGGGGTTCTGAAAAACTGTTTTTT	CASSLVQGGSEKLFF
NA	many	TRBV29-1	TRBJ2-1	TGCAGCGTTGAGCCGACGGAGCACAATGAGCAGTTCTTC	CSVEPTEHNEQFF
TRBD2	many	TRBV7-2	TRBJ2-1	TGTGCCAGCAGCTTAGCCCTAGCGGGAGGGCGAGATGAGCAGTTCTTC	CASSLALAGGRDEQFF
TRBD2	few	TRBV14	TRBJ2-3	TGTGCCAGCAGCCACCAGACTAGCGGGATTACAGATACGCAGTATTTT	CASSHQTSGITDTQYF
TRBD1	many	TRBV28	TRBJ2-3	TGTGCCAGCAAAGAACAGGGGACAAACACAGATACGCAGTATTTT	CASKEQGTNTDTQYF
NA	few	TRBV21-1	TRBJ2-7	TGTGCCAGCAGCGCGCGGGATACCTACGAGCAGTACTTC	CASSARDTYEQYF
TRBD1	few	TRBV5-1	TRBJ2-5	TGCGCCAGCAGCCCCCGGGACAGGCGGACAGAGACCCAGTACTTC	CASSPRDRRTETQYF
TRBD2	NA	TRBV12-3/TRBV12-4	TRBJ2-7	TGTGCCAGCACCGTGGGACTAGCGGGAACTGCCTACGAGCAGTACTTC	CASTVGLAGTAYEQYF
NA	few	TRBV6-2/TRBV6-3	TRBJ2-5	TGTGCCAGCAGCTACGACAAGGGTACCGTCCAAGAGACCCAGTACTTC	CASSYDKGTVQETQYF
NA	many	TRBV25-1	TRBJ2-3	TGTGCCAGCATCCACCCGTTCACAGATACGCAGTATTTT	CASIHPFTDTQYF
NA	NA	TRBV29-1	TRBJ2-7	TGCAGCGTTGAAGATCCCAGGGACGAGCAGTACTTC	CSVEDPRDEQYF
NA	NA	TRBV3-1	TRBJ2-3	TGTGCCAGCAGCCAAGATCAGAGGGAGGCGGCAGATACGCAGTATTTT	CASSQDQREAADTQYF
TRBD1	few	TRBV20-1	TRBJ2-5	TGCAGTGCTAGAGATCCGGGACAGGGAGGGGAGACCCAGTACTTC	CSARDPGQGGETQYF
TRBD2	many	TRBV12-3/TRBV12-4	TRBJ2-5	TGTGCCAGCAGTTTGCGGGAGAGCAAAGGAGAGACCCAGTACTTC	CASSLRESKGETQYF
NA	few	TRBV6-2/TRBV6-3	TRBJ2-7	TGTGCCAGCAGTTACGGGACACCCGGGGGAGAGCAGTACTTC	CASSYGTPGGEQYF
TRBD2	NA	TRBV9	TRBJ2-1	TGTGCCAGCTCCCGACTAGCCCTCTCCTACAATGAGCAGTTCTTC	CASSRLALSYNEQFF
TRBD2	few	TRBV4-3	TRBJ2-7	TGCGCCAGCAGCCAAGGGGGACCCTCCGGCGGGACTAGCGGCGAGCAGTACTTC	CASSQGGPSGGTSGEQYF
NA	many	TRBV6-2/TRBV6-3	TRBJ2-5	TGTGCCAGCAGTTCACAGGGATTCCAAGAGACCCAGTACTTC	CASSSQGFQETQYF
TRBD1	NA	TRBV29-1	TRBJ2-1	TGCAGCGCCCAGGGGGCCGGAAGGAATGAGCAGTTCTTC	CSAQGAGRNEQFF
NA	NA	TRBV7-2	TRBJ1-5	TGTGCCAGCAGCTTAGAAGGGGGGAGGAGGAATCAGCCCCAGCATTTT	CASSLEGGRRNQPQHF
TRBD1	NA	TRBV12-3/TRBV12-4	TRBJ2-5	TGTGCCAGCAGTTCCATAGTGGGGGACAGGAGGATAGGGACCCAGTACTTC	CASSSIVGDRRIGTQYF
NA	few	TRBV7-9	TRBJ1-5	TGTGCCAGCAGTGTCCCAAATCAGCCCCAGCATTTT	CASSVPNQPQHF
TRBD2	NA	TRBV7-3	TRBJ2-7	TGTGCCAGCAGCTTAATCGGTTCCCGACTAGAGCGGGAGGGCCTGAAAAACGAGCAGTACTTC	CASSLIGSRLEREGLKNEQYF